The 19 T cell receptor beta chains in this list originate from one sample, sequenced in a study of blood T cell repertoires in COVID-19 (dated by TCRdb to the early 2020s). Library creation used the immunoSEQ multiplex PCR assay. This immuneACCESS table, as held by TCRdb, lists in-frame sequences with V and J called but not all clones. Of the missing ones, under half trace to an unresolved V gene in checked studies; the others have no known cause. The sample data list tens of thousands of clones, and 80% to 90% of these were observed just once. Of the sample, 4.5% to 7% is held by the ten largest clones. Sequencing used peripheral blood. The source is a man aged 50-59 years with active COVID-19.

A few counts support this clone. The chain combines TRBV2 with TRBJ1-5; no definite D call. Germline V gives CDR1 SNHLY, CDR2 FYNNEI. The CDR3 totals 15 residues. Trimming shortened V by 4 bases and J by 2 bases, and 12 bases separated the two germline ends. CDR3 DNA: TGTGCCAGCAGTGTGGAGGGTCGTGGCAATCAGCCCCAGCATTTT. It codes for CASSVEGRGNQPQHF.

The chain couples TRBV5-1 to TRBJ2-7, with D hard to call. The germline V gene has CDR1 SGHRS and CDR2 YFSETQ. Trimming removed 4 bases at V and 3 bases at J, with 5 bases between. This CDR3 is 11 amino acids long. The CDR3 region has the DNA TGCGCCAGCAGCCTAAACTACGAGCAGTACTTC. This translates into CASSLNYEQYF.

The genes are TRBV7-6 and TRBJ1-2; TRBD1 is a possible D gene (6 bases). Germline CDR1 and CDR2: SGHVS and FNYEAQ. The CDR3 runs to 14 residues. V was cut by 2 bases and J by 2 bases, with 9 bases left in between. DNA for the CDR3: TGTGCCAGCAGCTTAAGGCAGGGGAACTATGGCTACACCTTC. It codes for CASSLRQGNYGYTF.

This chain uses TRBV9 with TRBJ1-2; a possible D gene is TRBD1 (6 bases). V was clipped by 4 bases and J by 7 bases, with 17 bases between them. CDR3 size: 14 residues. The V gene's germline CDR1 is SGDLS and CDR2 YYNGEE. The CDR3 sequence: CASSPNDRLPGYTF. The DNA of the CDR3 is TGTGCCAGCAGCCCTAACGACAGGTTGCCTGGCTACACCTTC.

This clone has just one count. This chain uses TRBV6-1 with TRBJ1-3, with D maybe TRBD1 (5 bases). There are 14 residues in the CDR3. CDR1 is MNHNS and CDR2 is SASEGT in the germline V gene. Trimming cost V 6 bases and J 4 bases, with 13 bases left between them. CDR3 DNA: TGTGCCAGCAGCCTAGGGACTGTAGGAAACACCATATATTTT. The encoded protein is CASSLGTVGNTIYF.

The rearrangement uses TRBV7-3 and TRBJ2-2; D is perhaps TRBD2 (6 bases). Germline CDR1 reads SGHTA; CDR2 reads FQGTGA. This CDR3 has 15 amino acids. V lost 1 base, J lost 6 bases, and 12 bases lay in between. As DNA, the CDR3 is TGTGCCAGCAGCTTAAGTCGGGACTCCTCCGGGGAGCTGTTTTTT. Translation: CASSLSRDSSGELFF.

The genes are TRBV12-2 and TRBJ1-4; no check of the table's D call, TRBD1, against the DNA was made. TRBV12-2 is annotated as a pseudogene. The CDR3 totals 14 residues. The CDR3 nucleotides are TGTGCAAGTCGCTTAGGGACAGGGAGTGAAAAACTGTTTTTT. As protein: CASRLGTGSEKLFF.

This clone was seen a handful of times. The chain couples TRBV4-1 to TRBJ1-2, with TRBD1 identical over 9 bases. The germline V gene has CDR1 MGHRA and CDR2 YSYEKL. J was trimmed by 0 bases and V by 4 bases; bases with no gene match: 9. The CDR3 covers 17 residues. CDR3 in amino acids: CASSPRTGAASNYGYTF. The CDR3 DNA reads TGCGCCAGCAGCCCTCGGACAGGGGCCGCCTCTAACTATGGCTACACCTTC.

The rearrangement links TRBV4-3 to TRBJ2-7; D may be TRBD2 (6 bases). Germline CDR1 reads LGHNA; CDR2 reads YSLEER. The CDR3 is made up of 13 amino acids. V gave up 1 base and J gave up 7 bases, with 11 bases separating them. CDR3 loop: CASSQAEGGEQYF. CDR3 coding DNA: TGCGCCAGCAGCCAAGCGGAGGGAGGAGAGCAGTACTTC.

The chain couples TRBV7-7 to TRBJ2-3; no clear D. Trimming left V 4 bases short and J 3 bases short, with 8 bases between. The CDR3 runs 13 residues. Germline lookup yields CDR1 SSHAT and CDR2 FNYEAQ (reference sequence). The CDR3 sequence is CASSSRQTDTQYF. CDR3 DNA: TGTGCCAGCAGCTCCCGACAAACAGATACGCAGTATTTT.

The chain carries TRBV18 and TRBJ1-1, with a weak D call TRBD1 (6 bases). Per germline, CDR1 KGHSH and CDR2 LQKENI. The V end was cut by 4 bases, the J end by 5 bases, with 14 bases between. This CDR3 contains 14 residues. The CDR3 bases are TGTGCCAGCTCACGGGAGGGGGGACAAACTGAAGCTTTCTTT. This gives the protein CASSREGGQTEAFF.

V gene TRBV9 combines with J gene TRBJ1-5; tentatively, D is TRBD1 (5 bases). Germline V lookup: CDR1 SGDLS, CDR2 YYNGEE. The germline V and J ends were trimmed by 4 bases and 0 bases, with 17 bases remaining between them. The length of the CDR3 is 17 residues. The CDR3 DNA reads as TGTGCCAGCAGCTGGGGGAGGGGTGGGCATAGCAATCAGCCCCAGCATTTT. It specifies CASSWGRGGHSNQPQHF. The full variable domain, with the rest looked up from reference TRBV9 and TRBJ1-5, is DSGVTQTPKHLITATGQRVTLRCSPRSGDLSVYWYQQSLDQGLQFLIQYYNGEERAKGNILERFSAQQFPDLHSELNLSSLELGDSALYFCASSWGRGGHSNQPQHFGDGTRLSIL.

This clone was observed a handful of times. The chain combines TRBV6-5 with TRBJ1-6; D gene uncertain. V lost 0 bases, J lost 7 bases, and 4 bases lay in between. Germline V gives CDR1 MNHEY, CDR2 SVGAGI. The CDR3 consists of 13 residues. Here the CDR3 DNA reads TGTGCCAGCAGTTACTCTATAAATTCACCCCTCCACTTT. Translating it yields CASSYSINSPLHF.

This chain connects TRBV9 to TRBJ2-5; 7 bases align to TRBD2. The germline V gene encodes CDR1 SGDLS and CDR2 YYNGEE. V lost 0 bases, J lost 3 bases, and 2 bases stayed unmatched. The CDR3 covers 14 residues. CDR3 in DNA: TGTGCCAGCAGCGTAGGGCTAGCGGAAGAGACCCAGTACTTC. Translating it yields CASSVGLAEETQYF.

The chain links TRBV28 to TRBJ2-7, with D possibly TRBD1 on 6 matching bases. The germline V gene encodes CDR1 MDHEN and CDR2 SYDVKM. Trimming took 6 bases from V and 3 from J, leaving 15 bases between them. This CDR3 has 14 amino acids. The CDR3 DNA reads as TGTGCCAGCAGCTCGATACAGGGATTCTACGAGCAGTACTTC. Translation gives CASSSIQGFYEQYF.

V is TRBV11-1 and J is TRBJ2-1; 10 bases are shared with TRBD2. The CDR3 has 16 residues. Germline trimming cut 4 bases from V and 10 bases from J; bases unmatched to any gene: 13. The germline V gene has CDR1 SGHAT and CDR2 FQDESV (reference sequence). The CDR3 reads CASSYLAGVPGGEQFF. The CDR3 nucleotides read TGTGCCAGCAGCTATCTAGCGGGGGTCCCGGGAGGGGAGCAGTTCTTC.

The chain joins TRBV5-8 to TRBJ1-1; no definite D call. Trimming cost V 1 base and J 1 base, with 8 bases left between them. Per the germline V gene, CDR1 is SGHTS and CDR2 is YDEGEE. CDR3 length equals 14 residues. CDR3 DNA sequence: TGTGCCAGCAGCTTGTTTACAGCGAACACTGAAGCTTTCTTT. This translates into CASSLFTANTEAFF.

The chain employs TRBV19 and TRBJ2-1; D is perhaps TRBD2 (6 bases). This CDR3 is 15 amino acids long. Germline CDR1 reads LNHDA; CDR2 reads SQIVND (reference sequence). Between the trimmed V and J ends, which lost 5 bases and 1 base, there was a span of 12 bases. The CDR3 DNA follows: TGTGCCAGTAGTTCCGGGACTCAATCCTACAATGAGCAGTTCTTC. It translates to CASSSGTQSYNEQFF.

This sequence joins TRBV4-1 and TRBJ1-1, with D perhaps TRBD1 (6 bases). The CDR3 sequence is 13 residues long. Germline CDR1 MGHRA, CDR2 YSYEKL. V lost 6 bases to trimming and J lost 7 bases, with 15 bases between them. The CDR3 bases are TGCGCCAGCAGTCGAAGTGGACAGCTTGAAGCTTTCTTT. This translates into CASSRSGQLEAFF.